The TCR beta chain described here comes from a study of T cell changes during pregnancy in multiple sclerosis. Germline assignment: CDR1 MNHNS and CDR2 SASEGT. The CDR3 has 13 amino acids. Produced via immunoSEQ multiplex PCR; TCRdb's table is partial and in-frame only. Among roughly 42,000 clones listed, about 87% were seen once. The source is a female donor with multiple sclerosis, enrolled in a pregnancy study. The sequencing here drew on CD4+ T cells from peripheral blood mononuclear cells, taken in the second trimester of pregnancy. This chain links TRBV6-1 with TRBJ2-5, with 8 nucleotides matching TRBD1. The DNA end is more similar to TRBJ2-7, so the J call may be wrong. Here the CDR3 DNA reads TGTGCCAGCTCCGGGACAGGCTCCTACGAGCAGTACTTC. Its translation is CASSGTGSYEQYF.